These 24 T cell receptor beta chains were sequenced from one sample in a study of T cell responses to AZD1222 COVID-19 vaccine. Profiled with immunoSEQ multiplex PCR; TCRdb holds only in-frame clones, not every one. Here the sample spans roughly 77,000 clones, about nine tenths being singletons. The input for sequencing was peripheral blood, taken 28 days after the second AZD1222 dose. The receptor set was obtained from an adult who received the AZD1222 COVID-19 vaccine.

The V gene is TRBV5-4, the J gene TRBJ1-4; the D gene is possibly TRBD1 (5 bases). Trimming shortened V by 1 base and J by 2 bases, and 12 bases separated the two germline ends. The germline V gene has CDR1 SGHNT and CDR2 YYREEE (reference sequence). The CDR3 covers 16 residues. CDR3 sequence: CASSLMGRETNEKLFF. The CDR3 DNA sequence: TGTGCCAGCAGCTTGATGGGGCGAGAGACTAATGAAAAACTGTTTTTT.

In this sample, this clone turned up a few times. J is TRBJ1-1 and V is TRBV7-8; no definite D call. Per germline, CDR1 SGHVS and CDR2 FQNEAQ. The V and J ends lost 8 bases and 1 base respectively, with 14 bases between them. This CDR3 comprises 14 residues. The CDR3 bases are TGTGCCAGCGCTTCTCCACTCGGGAACACTGAAGCTTTCTTT. Its protein is CASASPLGNTEAFF.

The chain carries TRBV18 and TRBJ2-2, with D tentatively TRBD1 (6 bases). Germline V gives CDR1 KGHSH, CDR2 LQKENI. The V end was cut by 4 bases, the J end by 5 bases, with 11 bases between. CDR3 length: 14 residues. CDR3 protein: CASSQQTGTGELFF. DNA for the CDR3: TGTGCCAGCTCACAGCAAACAGGGACCGGGGAGCTGTTTTTT.

The chain combines TRBV5-1 with TRBJ2-2, with no clear D. Germline V gene lookup returns CDR1 SGHRS and CDR2 YFSETQ. V was shortened by 1 base and J by 1 base, with 14 bases between the two germline ends. The CDR3 totals 17 residues. The CDR3 DNA is TGCGCCAGCAGCTTGTTCTCCGCGGTCGTGAACACCGGGGAGCTGTTTTTT. Translated, it gives CASSLFSAVVNTGELFF.

The CDR3 DNA follows: TGTGCCAGCACGGGACGGGAAAATCAGCCCCAGCATTTT. This gives the protein CASTGRENQPQHF. The chain recombines TRBV6-5 with TRBJ1-5, with D possibly TRBD1 on 5 matching bases. V lost 7 bases, J lost 4 bases, and 11 bases lay in between. This CDR3 is 13 amino acids long. Per the germline V gene, CDR1 is MNHEY and CDR2 is SVGAGI.

The chain combines TRBV5-1 with TRBJ1-2; D perhaps matches TRBD1 (5 bases). V was shortened by 0 bases and J by 3 bases, with 9 bases between the two germline ends. Per the germline V gene, CDR1 is SGHRS and CDR2 is YFSETQ. This CDR3 has 14 amino acids. The CDR3 DNA reads TGCGCCAGCAGCTTGGCCCAGGGTGACTATGGCTACACCTTC. This gives the protein CASSLAQGDYGYTF.

As concerns this clone: The sample holds other DNA sequences that translate to the same CDR3. V is TRBV2 and J is TRBJ1-5, with TRBD1 identical over 7 bases. Germline V gene data show CDR1 as SNHLY and CDR2 as FYNNEI. The trim removed 8 bases at V and 4 bases at J, leaving 2 bases unmatched. The CDR3 covers 12 residues. In DNA, the CDR3 is TGTGCCAGCCGGGACAGAAATCAGCCCCAGCATTTT. Translating gives CASRDRNQPQHF.

This clone came up a few times. The chain's CDR3 is CASSPTGRGWGYTF. The CDR3 coding sequence is TGTGCCAGTAGCCCGACAGGGAGGGGTTGGGGCTACACCTTC. The chain links TRBV19 to TRBJ1-2, with 7 bases identical to TRBD1. CDR1 and CDR2 from the germline V gene are LNHDA and SQIVND (reference sequence). V shed 6 bases, J shed 8 bases, and the junction held 12 bases outside the gene matches. The CDR3 is 14 residues long.

This chain links TRBV2 with TRBJ1-3; D unresolved. Germline values: CDR1 SNHLY, CDR2 FYNNEI. V lost 6 bases to trimming and J lost 0 bases, with 9 bases between them. This CDR3 is 14 amino acids long. As DNA, the CDR3 is TGTGCCAGCAGGGATATAGTCTCTGGAAACACCATATATTTT. Its translation is CASRDIVSGNTIYF.

The rearrangement links TRBV14 to TRBJ2-2; D uncertain. Germline V gene lookup returns CDR1 SGHDN and CDR2 FVKESK. The CDR3 has 13 amino acids. V lost 1 base, J lost 3 bases, and 3 bases lay in between. The CDR3 nucleotides are TGTGCCAGCAGCCAAGTACACACCGGGGAGCTGTTTTTT. Translating it yields CASSQVHTGELFF.

The chain's CDR3 is CASSYSPTGQEAEAFF. The CDR3 nucleotides read TGTGCCAGCAGTTACTCTCCGACGGGACAGGAGGCCGAAGCTTTCTTT. This chain uses TRBV6-5 with TRBJ1-1; 8 bases fit TRBD1. The CDR3 has 16 residues. Germline CDR1 and CDR2: MNHEY and SVGAGI. V was clipped by 0 bases and J by 8 bases; unmatched bases: 11.

This chain links TRBV2 with TRBJ1-5, with D possibly TRBD1 on 6 matching bases. Trimming shortened V by 6 bases and J by 5 bases, and 14 bases separated the two germline ends. CDR1 is SNHLY, CDR2 FYNNEI, per germline. This CDR3 has 14 amino acids. CDR3 coding DNA: TGTGCCAGCAGCCAACAGGGTTCTGATCAGCCCCAGCATTTT. It encodes CASSQQGSDQPQHF. The full variable domain, with the rest looked up from reference TRBV2 and TRBJ1-5, is EPEVTQTPSHQVTQMGQEVILRCVPISNHLYFYWYRQILGQKVEFLVSFYNNEISEKSEIFDDQFSVERPDGSNFTLKIRSTKLEDSAMYFCASSQQGSDQPQHFGDGTRLSIL.

V is TRBV9 and J is TRBJ1-1; D remains ambiguous. CDR1 SGDLS and CDR2 YYNGEE come from the germline V gene. This CDR3 has 15 amino acids. Trimming left V 4 bases short and J 4 bases short, with 17 bases between. The CDR3: CASSPPGRSATEAFF. CDR3 nucleotide sequence: TGTGCCAGCAGCCCCCCGGGCCGCTCGGCCACTGAAGCTTTCTTT.

This chain connects TRBV2 to TRBJ2-7, with D possibly being TRBD1 (5 bases). The CDR3 runs to 12 residues. CDR1 and CDR2 (germline): SNHLY, FYNNEI. The V end was cut by 7 bases, the J end by 1 base, with 8 bases between. The CDR3 nucleotides are TGTGCCAGCACGGACAAGTCCTACGAGCAGTACTTC. As protein: CASTDKSYEQYF.

The rearrangement links TRBV10-3 to TRBJ2-2, with no clear D. The CDR3 consists of 17 residues. The germline CDR1 and CDR2 sequences are ENHRY and SYGVKD. Trimming shortened V by 0 bases and J by 0 bases, and 11 bases separated the two germline ends. CDR3 nucleotides: TGTGCCATCAGTGAGTCGGTGAGACCGCCGAACACCGGGGAGCTGTTTTTT. This encodes CAISESVRPPNTGELFF.

The chain is built from TRBV6-5 and TRBJ2-5, with D perhaps assigned TRBD1 or TRBD2 (5 bases each). V shed 5 bases and J shed 4 bases, with 14 bases lying between them. The germline CDR1 and CDR2 sequences are MNHEY and SVGAGI. This CDR3 region has 14 residues. The CDR3 coding sequence is TGTGCCAGCAGTATGTCACCCGGGGCAGAGACCCAGTACTTC. Its translation: CASSMSPGAETQYF.

CDR3 in DNA: TGCGCCAGCAGCTTCCACAGGATGAACACTGAAGCTTTCTTT. It encodes CASSFHRMNTEAFF. The genes are TRBV5-1 and TRBJ1-1, with D possibly TRBD1 on 5 matching bases. The CDR3 runs to 14 residues. Germline assignment: CDR1 SGHRS and CDR2 YFSETQ. V was clipped by 2 bases and J by 0 bases, with 8 bases between them.

This chain connects TRBV7-8 to TRBJ2-5; D possibly uses TRBD1 or TRBD2 (6 bases each). Germline CDR1 SGHVS, CDR2 FQNEAQ. Trimming pared 5 bases from V and 3 bases from J, leaving 16 bases between. The CDR3 sequence is 15 residues long. Here the CDR3 reads CASSQGGGPKETQYF. CDR3 DNA sequence: TGTGCCAGCAGCCAAGGAGGGGGACCCAAAGAGACCCAGTACTTC. The whole variable domain, filled in from reference TRBV7-8 and TRBJ2-5, reads GAGVSQSPRYKVAKRGQDVALRCDPISGHVSLFWYQQALGQGPEFLTYFQNEAQLDKSGLPSDRFFAERPEGSVSTLKIQRTQQEDSAVYLCASSQGGGPKETQYFGPGTRLLVL.

This clone appeared a single time. V gene TRBV7-8 combines with J gene TRBJ1-1, with TRBD1 as a possible D gene (5 bases). Germline CDR1 reads SGHVS; CDR2 reads FQNEAQ. V lost 4 bases and J lost 1, with 7 bases in between. The CDR3 length is 13 residues. This CDR3 is CASSSGRNTEAFF. DNA for the CDR3: TGTGCCAGCAGCTCAGGGAGGAACACTGAAGCTTTCTTT.

The chain is built from TRBV7-9 and TRBJ1-2; the D is unclear. V was cut by 0 bases and J by 0 bases, with 5 bases left in between. Germline-derived CDR1 and CDR2 are SEHNR and FQNEAQ (reference sequence). This CDR3 has 14 amino acids. The DNA for the CDR3 is TGTGCCAGCAGCTTAGCCGCGCCTAACTATGGCTACACCTTC. Protein sequence: CASSLAAPNYGYTF.

V gene TRBV9 combines with J gene TRBJ1-6; TRBD1 matches 7 bases. Looked up from germline, CDR1 is SGDLS and CDR2 is YYNGEE. The CDR3 is made up of 14 amino acids. The V gene end was trimmed by 0 bases and the J gene end by 14 bases; junction bases not matched to a gene: 8. CDR3 region: CASSVVGGQGTLHF. The CDR3 bases are TGTGCCAGCAGCGTAGTAGGGGGCCAGGGCACCCTCCACTTT.

The CDR3 DNA follows: TGTGCCAGCAGCTTTTCACGGTTTGGCGAAAAACTGTTTTTT. It translates to CASSFSRFGEKLFF. The chain uses TRBV7-8 and TRBJ1-4; unclear D gene. The CDR3 has 14 amino acids. V lost 3 bases to trimming and J lost 8 bases, with 13 bases between them. Germline values: CDR1 SGHVS, CDR2 FQNEAQ.

This clone was recorded only once. The chain joins TRBV2 to TRBJ1-4, with D possibly TRBD1 on 6 matching bases. CDR3 length: 15 amino acids. Germline V gene lookup returns CDR1 SNHLY and CDR2 FYNNEI. V lost 6 bases, J lost 0 bases, and 11 bases lay in between. CDR3 residues: CASRGRQATNEKLFF. CDR3 coding DNA: TGTGCCAGCAGGGGACGACAGGCAACTAATGAAAAACTGTTTTTT.

This clone was counted a single time. This chain joins TRBV9 and TRBJ1-1, with TRBD1 matching over 9 bases. Trimming at V came to 5 bases and at J to 4 bases, leaving 9 bases not matched to a gene. The CDR3 consists of 15 residues. Germline loops: CDR1 SGDLS, CDR2 YYNGEE. The CDR3 reads CASRALDRGGTEAFF. As DNA, the CDR3 is TGTGCCAGCAGGGCGCTGGACAGGGGTGGCACTGAAGCTTTCTTT.